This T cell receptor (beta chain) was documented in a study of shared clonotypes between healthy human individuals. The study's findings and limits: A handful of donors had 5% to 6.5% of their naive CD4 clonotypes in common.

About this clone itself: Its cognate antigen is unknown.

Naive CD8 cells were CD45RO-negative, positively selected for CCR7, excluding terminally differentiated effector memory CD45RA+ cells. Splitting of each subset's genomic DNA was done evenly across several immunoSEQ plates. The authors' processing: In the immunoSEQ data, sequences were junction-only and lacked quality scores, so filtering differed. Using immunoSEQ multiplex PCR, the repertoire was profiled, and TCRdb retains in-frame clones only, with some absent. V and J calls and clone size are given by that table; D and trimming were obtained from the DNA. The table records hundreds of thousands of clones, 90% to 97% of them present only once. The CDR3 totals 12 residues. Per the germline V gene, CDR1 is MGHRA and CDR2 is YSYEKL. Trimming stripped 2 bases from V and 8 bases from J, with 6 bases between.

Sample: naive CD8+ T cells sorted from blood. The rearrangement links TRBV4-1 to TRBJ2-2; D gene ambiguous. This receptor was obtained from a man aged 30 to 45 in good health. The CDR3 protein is CASSQHVGELFF. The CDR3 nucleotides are TGCGCCAGCAGCCAACACGTAGGGGAGCTGTTTTTT.